The source of this T cell receptor (beta chain) is a study of cytomegalovirus exposure and HLA in healthy donors. This PCR relied on a set of 60 Vbeta primers and 13 Jbeta primers. Profiled with immunoSEQ multiplex PCR; TCRdb holds only in-frame clones, not every one. The sample yields some 51,000 clones, of which the top ten take up roughly 9%. The V gene end was trimmed by 5 bases and the J gene end by 6 bases; junction bases not matched to a gene: 13. There are 16 residues in the CDR3. Germline V CDR1 and CDR2: SGHTA, FQGTGA. Comments on this clone: What it binds is not known.

Regarding the study as a whole: As a later analysis showed, a missense DCLRE1C variant was linked to trimming of TCR beta V- and J-genes. Earlier analysis looked at TCR beta V segments, and most were productive about 87% or about 30% of the time.

This receptor was taken from a man aged 50 to 60 in good health and CMV-seropositive. Input material: PBMCs. The V and J genes are TRBV7-3 and TRBJ2-1; 7 positions agree with TRBD2. CDR3 DNA sequence: TGTGCCAGCAGCCGGGACGCGAGCGGGACGGGCAATGAGCAGTTCTTC. It encodes CASSRDASGTGNEQFF.